The 29 T cell receptor beta chains listed next were all sequenced from one sample in a study of blood T cell repertoires in COVID-19. Generated by immunoSEQ multiplex PCR, the TCRdb table keeps only in-frame clones and is missing some. The repertoire holds about 180,000 clones, with under 90% as singletons. The sample was peripheral blood. Receptors were obtained from a human donor in a cohort sampled during active COVID-19.

In this sample, this clone turned up once. CDR3 sequence: CASSYGRGDGYTF. In DNA form, the CDR3 reads TGTGCCAGCAGTTACGGTCGGGGGGATGGCTACACCTTC. The genes are TRBV6-5 and TRBJ1-2, with D tentatively TRBD1 (5 bases). The CDR3 runs 13 residues. Germline V lookup: CDR1 MNHEY, CDR2 SVGAGI. V lost 2 bases and J lost 6, with 10 bases in between.

This clone appeared once. This sequence joins TRBV4-1 and TRBJ2-7; 13 nucleotides match TRBD2. The CDR3 runs 17 residues. V gave up 0 bases and J gave up 1 base; unmatched junction bases: 3. CDR1 MGHRA and CDR2 YSYEKL come from the germline V gene. CDR3 nucleotides: TGCGCCAGCAGCCAAGAAGGGGGACTAGCGGGGTCCTACGAGCAGTACTTC. This codes for CASSQEGGLAGSYEQYF.

This chain connects TRBV7-2 to TRBJ2-7; weak D call: TRBD2 (5 bases). The CDR3 runs 13 residues. Germline CDR1 is SGHTA and CDR2 is FQGNSA. V was clipped by 4 bases and J by 1 base, with 8 bases between them. The CDR3 DNA is TGTGCCAGCAGCTCCACTAGTTCCTACGAGCAGTACTTC. Translating gives CASSSTSSYEQYF.

The V and J genes are TRBV19 and TRBJ1-1, with TRBD1 matching over 9 bases. Trimming removed 4 bases from V and 6 bases from J; junction bases left unmatched: 15. The germline gives CDR1 LNHDA, CDR2 SQIVND (reference sequence). The CDR3 sequence is 17 residues long. The CDR3 spells CASSKGSRDRERAEAFF. The CDR3 bases are TGTGCCAGTAGTAAGGGGAGCCGGGACAGGGAACGGGCTGAAGCTTTCTTT.

This chain links TRBV2 with TRBJ1-1, with D hard to call. The CDR3 is 14 residues long. CDR1 is SNHLY and CDR2 is FYNNEI in the germline V gene. V was cut by 7 bases and J by 4 bases, with 16 bases left in between. The DNA of the CDR3 is TGTGCCAGCACCAGAGGGTGGGATGGCACTGAAGCTTTCTTT. Its protein is CASTRGWDGTEAFF. Combining the CDR3 with reference TRBV2 and TRBJ1-1 gives the whole variable domain EPEVTQTPSHQVTQMGQEVILRCVPISNHLYFYWYRQILGQKVEFLVSFYNNEISEKSEIFDDQFSVERPDGSNFTLKIRSTKLEDSAMYFCASTRGWDGTEAFFGQGTRLTVV.

In this sample, this clone turned up once. This chain joins TRBV30 and TRBJ2-1; 9 nucleotides align to TRBD2. The trim removed 5 bases at V and 6 bases at J, leaving 23 bases unmatched. The CDR3 runs to 19 residues. The V gene's germline CDR1 is GTSNPN and CDR2 SVGIG (reference sequence). The chain's CDR3 is CAWDGRRRGGRGPGNEQFF. CDR3 sequence (DNA): TGTGCCTGGGACGGGAGGCGGCGGGGGGGCCGAGGCCCCGGCAATGAGCAGTTCTTC.

This clone has only one observation. The chain links TRBV19 to TRBJ2-5; 9 bases align to TRBD2. The V and J ends lost 5 bases and 1 base, in that order; junction bases with no gene match: 8. Looked up from germline, CDR1 is LNHDA and CDR2 is SQIVND (reference sequence). The CDR3 sequence is 16 residues long. The CDR3 reads CASSLVRGGAQETQYF. CDR3 coding DNA: TGTGCCAGTAGTCTGGTTCGCGGGGGGGCCCAAGAGACCCAGTACTTC.

This clone has only a few counts. The CDR3, as DNA: TGCGCCAGCAGCCCAAATGGGGCTAGCGGGGTTTTGGATACGCAGTATTTT. Translation gives CASSPNGASGVLDTQYF. The chain employs TRBV4-1 and TRBJ2-3, with 9 bases lining up with TRBD2. J was trimmed by 6 bases and V by 4 bases; bases with no gene match: 14. Germline CDR1 MGHRA, CDR2 YSYEKL. This CDR3 has 17 residues.

This clone was observed a single time. The chain joins TRBV5-1 to TRBJ2-6, with D possibly matching TRBD1 (5 bases). CDR1 SGHRS and CDR2 YFSETQ come from the germline V gene. The CDR3 sequence is 17 residues long. Deletions cut 5 bases from V and 0 bases from J, with 15 bases between. The CDR3 is CASRGLSQGSGANVLTF. CDR3 sequence (DNA): TGCGCCAGCAGAGGCCTATCCCAGGGCTCTGGGGCCAACGTCCTGACTTTC.

The rearrangement links TRBV2 to TRBJ2-1, with TRBD2 identical over 14 bases. V shed 2 bases, J shed 12 bases, and the junction held 6 bases outside the gene matches. CDR3 length equals 15 residues. Germline V gene sequence: CDR1 SNHLY, CDR2 FYNNEI. This chain's CDR3 is CASSEWGTSGGGQFF. The DNA for the CDR3 is TGTGCCAGCAGTGAATGGGGGACTAGCGGGGGAGGGCAGTTCTTC.

The rearrangement uses TRBV5-1 and TRBJ1-2; 7 nucleotides line up with TRBD1. The J segment lost 7 bases and the V segment lost 4 bases, leaving 7 bases of the junction unmatched. Germline V gene sequence: CDR1 SGHRS, CDR2 YFSETQ. This CDR3 spans 13 amino acids. CDR3 in amino acids: CASSIDRVGGYTF. The CDR3 coding sequence is TGCGCCAGCAGCATCGACAGGGTGGGTGGCTACACCTTC.

The chain links TRBV27 to TRBJ2-6, with a tentative D call TRBD2 (6 bases). CDR3 length: 17 residues. The V gene's germline CDR1 is MNHEY and CDR2 SMNVEV (reference sequence). Trimming took off 6 bases at V and 0 bases at J, with 15 bases between the two ends. CDR3 amino acids: CASSPRLDDSGANVLTF. The CDR3, as DNA: TGTGCCAGCAGCCCCCGACTAGACGACTCTGGGGCCAACGTCCTGACTTTC.

The V and J genes are TRBV5-1 and TRBJ2-3; 11 bases are shared with TRBD2. V shed 0 bases and J 7 bases; nucleotides not matched to a gene: 7. The CDR3 length is 16 residues. The germline V gene encodes CDR1 SGHRS and CDR2 YFSETQ. CDR3: CASSLEASGGLYTQYF. CDR3 bases: TGCGCCAGCAGCTTGGAGGCTAGCGGGGGGTTATATACGCAGTATTTT.

The gene calls are TRBV13 and TRBJ2-2, with D unresolved. Trimming took off 5 bases at V and 2 bases at J, with 9 bases between the two ends. CDR1 and CDR2 (germline): PRHDT, FYEKMQ (reference sequence). CDR3 size: 14 residues. The DNA of the CDR3 is TGTGCCAGCAGCCACGGTTTAAACACCGGGGAGCTGTTTTTT. Residues: CASSHGLNTGELFF.

The CDR3 nucleotides are TGTGCCAGCTCACTTGCCGGGACTAGCGATGAGCAGTTCTTC. Encoded protein: CASSLAGTSDEQFF. The chain couples TRBV18 to TRBJ2-1; TRBD2 matches at 10 bases. The germline V gene has CDR1 KGHSH and CDR2 LQKENI. The CDR3 consists of 14 residues. Germline trimming cut 4 bases from V and 8 bases from J; bases unmatched to any gene: 5.

V gene TRBV4-1 combines with J gene TRBJ2-2; 9 nucleotides match TRBD1. Germline V gene data show CDR1 as MGHRA and CDR2 as YSYEKL. CDR3 length: 15 residues. The trim removed 4 bases at V and 5 bases at J, leaving 5 bases unmatched. The CDR3 loop reads CASSPVTGGTGELFF. CDR3 DNA: TGCGCCAGCAGCCCCGTGACAGGGGGTACCGGGGAGCTGTTTTTT.

A single count supports this clone. The chain employs TRBV10-3 and TRBJ2-3, with 8 bases aligning to TRBD1. This CDR3 has 14 residues. V shed 4 bases, J shed 1 base, and the junction held 1 base outside the gene matches. The germline gives CDR1 ENHRY, CDR2 SYGVKD. CDR3 DNA: TGTGCCATCAGTGCGGGACAGGGCACAGATACGCAGTATTTT. The encoded protein is CAISAGQGTDTQYF.

The V call is TRBV11-2, the J call TRBJ1-6, with 10 positions matching TRBD1. V trimming: 3 bases; J trimming: 2 bases; junction bases outside the gene matches: 7. This CDR3 is 18 amino acids long. Germline assignment: CDR1 SGHAT and CDR2 FQNNGV. DNA of the CDR3: TGTGCCAGCAGCTTTCCACGACAGGGGGCGGCCTATAATTCACCCCTCCACTTT. Amino acids: CASSFPRQGAAYNSPLHF.

The V call is TRBV4-1, the J call TRBJ1-1, with TRBD1 matching 7 bases. Germline V gives CDR1 MGHRA, CDR2 YSYEKL. Trimming removed 3 bases from V and 3 bases from J; junction bases left unmatched: 7. The CDR3 runs to 15 residues. Here the CDR3 reads CASSHPRDRHTEAFF. Here the CDR3 DNA reads TGCGCCAGCAGCCACCCCCGGGACAGACACACTGAAGCTTTCTTT.

This clone was seen a handful of times. The chain links TRBV5-4 to TRBJ2-5; D is unclear. Germline V gene data show CDR1 as SGHNT and CDR2 as YYREEE (reference sequence). This CDR3 is built from 14 residues. V was cut by 4 bases and J by 0 bases, with 10 bases left in between. The CDR3 DNA is TGTGCCAGCAGCCGCACTGTGTACCAAGAGACCCAGTACTTC. It encodes CASSRTVYQETQYF.

The gene calls are TRBV12-3 or TRBV12-4 and TRBJ1-2; the match to TRBD1 covers 7 bases. The CDR3 sequence is 12 residues long. V lost 5 bases to trimming and J lost 8 bases; unmatched junction nucleotides: 5. The CDR3 region has the DNA TGTGCCAGCAGTGGCGACAGGGTCGGCTACACCTTC. It codes for CASSGDRVGYTF.

The CDR3 here is CASSQDWGGQETQYF. Here the CDR3 DNA reads TGTGCCAGCAGCCAAGATTGGGGGGGCCAAGAGACCCAGTACTTC. The chain joins TRBV3-1 (or the pseudogene TRBV3-2) to TRBJ2-5; 7 bases match TRBD2. The J segment lost 1 base and the V segment lost 0 bases, leaving 2 bases of the junction unmatched. The CDR3 has 15 residues. CDR1 and CDR2 (germline): LGHDT, YNNKEL (reference sequence).

This chain links TRBV7-6 with TRBJ2-1; 10 bases fit TRBD1. Trimming removed 7 bases from V and 7 bases from J; junction bases left unmatched: 10. Per the germline V gene, CDR1 is SGHVS and CDR2 is FNYEAQ. This CDR3 comprises 15 residues. CDR3 sequence (DNA): TGTGCCAGCATCAGAGACAGGGGGCTAGATAATGAGCAGTTCTTC. Its protein product is CASIRDRGLDNEQFF.

Only one count was recorded for this clone. The chain recombines TRBV7-8 with TRBJ2-7; D is perhaps TRBD1 (6 bases). Germline loops: CDR1 SGHVS, CDR2 FQNEAQ. Trimming left V 3 bases short and J 2 bases short, with 11 bases between. This CDR3 comprises 14 residues. The CDR3: CASSFGTYTYEQYF. The CDR3 DNA reads as TGTGCCAGCAGCTTTGGGACATACACCTACGAGCAGTACTTC.

A word on this clone: Other DNA sequences in this specimen translate into the identical CDR3. J is TRBJ1-2 and V is TRBV5-1; no definite D call. The CDR3 is made up of 14 amino acids. Germline CDR1 is SGHRS and CDR2 is YFSETQ. V dropped 0 bases and J dropped 2 bases, with 8 bases sitting between them. CDR3 sequence: CASSLAPENYGYTF. The CDR3 coding sequence is TGCGCCAGCAGCTTGGCGCCGGAGAACTATGGCTACACCTTC.

The CDR3 region is CASTGTVNTEAFF. The DNA for the CDR3 is TGTGCCAGCACCGGGACAGTGAACACTGAAGCTTTCTTT. The V gene is TRBV12-3 or TRBV12-4, the J gene TRBJ1-1; 7 bases align to TRBD1. After removal of 7 bases from V and 0 bases from J, the junction contained 2 bases not matched to a gene. This CDR3 region has 13 residues.

The chain is built from TRBV29-1 and TRBJ1-2, with TRBD1 matching over 7 bases. This CDR3 spans 12 amino acids. V trimming: 7 bases; J trimming: 7 bases; junction bases outside the gene matches: 9. The V gene's germline CDR1 is SQVTM and CDR2 ANQGSEA. The CDR3 loop is CSDHDRVAGYTF. The CDR3 coding sequence is TGCAGCGACCACGACAGGGTTGCTGGCTACACCTTC.

The chain links TRBV6-5 to TRBJ2-7; 8 bases are a match to TRBD1. The CDR3 totals 15 residues. Trimming cost V 6 bases and J 5 bases; bases outside gene matches: 12. Germline CDR1 is MNHEY and CDR2 is SVGAGI. CDR3 sequence reads: CASRDSSQGDNEQYF. CDR3 coding DNA: TGTGCCAGCAGAGACTCATCACAGGGGGACAACGAGCAGTACTTC.

The chain is built from TRBV13 and TRBJ2-3; no firm D call. Deletions cut 3 bases from V and 3 bases from J, with 4 bases between. The CDR3 loop spans 12 amino acids. Germline V gene lookup returns CDR1 PRHDT and CDR2 FYEKMQ (reference sequence). This CDR3 is CASSFLTDTQYF. The CDR3 bases are TGTGCCAGCAGCTTCCTTACAGATACGCAGTATTTT.